The rows below give T cell receptor beta chains drawn from one sample of a study of T cells in Graves' hyperthyroidism and ophthalmopathy. TCRdb reprocessed the multiplex PCR reads with MiXCR, giving one entry per CDR3 protein. Among 370,000 or so distinct CDR3 sequences listed, 20% to 25% were seen once. Sequenced input: blood. Every receptor here comes from a man aged 50-60 years with Graves' hyperthyroidism. The CDR3 runs from the conserved cysteine through the conserved F or W. D genes are given only for firm matches. Not all rows give a size; the values are once, few, many and, for expanded clones, a class.

cdr3_nt: TGTGCCAGCAGTTCAACCAGCGGAGGCACAGATACGCAGTATTTT; cdr3_aa: CASSSTSGGTDTQYF; j_call: TRBJ2-3; clone_size: many; d_call: -; v_call: TRBV12-3/TRBV12-4
cdr3_nt: TGTGCCAGCAGCTTGAATTTCCAGGAAGGGGGCTACACCTTC; cdr3_aa: CASSLNFQEGGYTF; j_call: TRBJ1-2; clone_size: -; d_call: -; v_call: TRBV7-9
cdr3_nt: TGCAGTGCTACCGGTAGACTCGGGACTACTCAAGAGACCCAGTACTTC; cdr3_aa: CSATGRLGTTQETQYF; j_call: TRBJ2-5; clone_size: -; d_call: TRBD2; v_call: TRBV20-1
cdr3_nt: TGCGCCAGCTCCCCCGACGGGTACTACGAGCAGTACTTC; cdr3_aa: CASSPDGYYEQYF; j_call: TRBJ2-7; clone_size: -; d_call: -; v_call: TRBV5-1
cdr3_nt: TGTGCCAGCAGCTTCAGGACTAGCGGGAGAGGTGATGAGCAGTTCTTC; cdr3_aa: CASSFRTSGRGDEQFF; j_call: TRBJ2-1; clone_size: -; d_call: TRBD2; v_call: TRBV5-4
cdr3_nt: TGTGCCAGCAGCTCCCTTGGGACCGAAACTACAGATACGCAGTATTTT; cdr3_aa: CASSSLGTETTDTQYF; j_call: TRBJ2-3; clone_size: many; d_call: -; v_call: TRBV27
cdr3_nt: TGTGCCAGCAGCCAAGAAGGGCGGCCACGCACAGATACGCAGTATTTT; cdr3_aa: CASSQEGRPRTDTQYF; j_call: TRBJ2-3; clone_size: -; d_call: -; v_call: TRBV4-2
cdr3_nt: TGTGCCAGCACTTTCCAGTGGGACACTGAAGCTTTCTTT; cdr3_aa: CASTFQWDTEAFF; j_call: TRBJ1-1; clone_size: few; d_call: -; v_call: TRBV6-1
cdr3_nt: TGTGCCACTACCCCAACGACAGGTAGCAATCAGCCCCAGCATTTT; cdr3_aa: CATTPTTGSNQPQHF; j_call: TRBJ1-5; clone_size: -; d_call: -; v_call: TRBV6-1
cdr3_nt: TGTGCCAGCAGCATTGGACAGGGATCGGGTGGGGATACGCAGTATTTT; cdr3_aa: CASSIGQGSGGDTQYF; j_call: TRBJ2-3; clone_size: -; d_call: TRBD1; v_call: TRBV2
cdr3_nt: TGTGCCAGCAGCGACAGGGGGGGGACCGGGGAGCTGTTTTTT; cdr3_aa: CASSDRGGTGELFF; j_call: TRBJ2-2; clone_size: few; d_call: TRBD1; v_call: TRBV11-2
cdr3_nt: TGTGCCAGCAGCCAGGGACTAGCCGCGCATGAGCAGTTCTTC; cdr3_aa: CASSQGLAAHEQFF; j_call: TRBJ2-1; clone_size: few; d_call: TRBD2; v_call: TRBV11-2
cdr3_nt: TGTGCCAGCAGACCACCGACAGGGGGAAACACCATATATTTT; cdr3_aa: CASRPPTGGNTIYF; j_call: TRBJ1-3; clone_size: -; d_call: TRBD1; v_call: TRBV6-1
cdr3_nt: TGTGCCAGCAGTCAGACCTCCGGGAGACAAGAGACCCAGTACTTC; cdr3_aa: CASSQTSGRQETQYF; j_call: TRBJ2-5; clone_size: few; d_call: -; v_call: TRBV27
cdr3_nt: TGTGCCAGCAGTTTAGGGCTTCGATATTACGAGCAGTACTTC; cdr3_aa: CASSLGLRYYEQYF; j_call: TRBJ2-7; clone_size: many; d_call: -; v_call: TRBV12-3/TRBV12-4
cdr3_nt: TGTGCCAGCAGTTTAGAACAGGGGGGGAATGAGCAGTTCTTC; cdr3_aa: CASSLEQGGNEQFF; j_call: TRBJ2-1; clone_size: -; d_call: -; v_call: TRBV6-1
cdr3_nt: TGTGCCAGCAGCTCATTAGGGGGAGGCTACACCTTC; cdr3_aa: CASSSLGGGYTF; j_call: TRBJ1-2; clone_size: -; d_call: -; v_call: TRBV28
cdr3_nt: TGTGCCAGCAGTCACAGTTACTCCTACGAGCAGTACTTC; cdr3_aa: CASSHSYSYEQYF; j_call: TRBJ2-7; clone_size: -; d_call: -; v_call: TRBV12-3/TRBV12-4
cdr3_nt: TGTGCCAGCAGTTTTTCGACTAGCGACCAAGAGACCCAGTACTTC; cdr3_aa: CASSFSTSDQETQYF; j_call: TRBJ2-5; clone_size: -; d_call: TRBD2; v_call: TRBV12-3/TRBV12-4
cdr3_nt: TGTGCCAGCAGAGGACAGGGGGTTCGTGAAAAACTGTTTTTT; cdr3_aa: CASRGQGVREKLFF; j_call: TRBJ1-4; clone_size: few; d_call: TRBD1; v_call: TRBV2
cdr3_nt: TGTGCCAGCAGCCTCGAGGCCCAAGAGACCCAGCACTTC; cdr3_aa: CASSLEAQETQHF; j_call: TRBJ2-5; clone_size: -; d_call: -; v_call: TRBV7-2
cdr3_nt: TGTGCCAGCAGCTTAATAATGGGCCTGAACACTGAAGCTTTCTTT; cdr3_aa: CASSLIMGLNTEAFF; j_call: TRBJ1-1; clone_size: -; d_call: -; v_call: TRBV7-9
cdr3_nt: TGTGCCAGCAGTTTAACGTTACACCCTACTTACAATGAGCAGTTCTTC; cdr3_aa: CASSLTLHPTYNEQFF; j_call: TRBJ2-1; clone_size: few; d_call: -; v_call: TRBV12-3/TRBV12-4
cdr3_nt: TGCAGTGCTGACACCCGGCCGCCAAAGGGAGCTTTCTTT; cdr3_aa: CSADTRPPKGAFF; j_call: TRBJ1-1; clone_size: many; d_call: -; v_call: TRBV20-1
cdr3_nt: TGTGCCAGCAGTCCCCTAGCGACGATCTCCTACAATGAGCAGTTCTTC; cdr3_aa: CASSPLATISYNEQFF; j_call: TRBJ2-1; clone_size: -; d_call: -; v_call: TRBV12-3/TRBV12-4
cdr3_nt: TGTGCCATCGGCGGGACAGGGGGCTACAATGAGCAGTTCTTC; cdr3_aa: CAIGGTGGYNEQFF; j_call: TRBJ2-1; clone_size: few; d_call: TRBD1; v_call: TRBV10-3
cdr3_nt: TGTGCCAGCAGCCAAGGTCCTAGCGGGAGGGCAGAGGAGCAGTTCTTC; cdr3_aa: CASSQGPSGRAEEQFF; j_call: TRBJ2-1; clone_size: once; d_call: TRBD2; v_call: TRBV7-9
cdr3_nt: TGTGCCACCAGCGCCAGGACAGGCCACAATCAGCCCCAGCATTTT; cdr3_aa: CATSARTGHNQPQHF; j_call: TRBJ1-5; clone_size: -; d_call: TRBD1; v_call: TRBV15
cdr3_nt: TGTGCCAGCAGCTTGACGGGAGGGCCCGGCGAGCAGTACTTC; cdr3_aa: CASSLTGGPGEQYF; j_call: TRBJ2-7; clone_size: -; d_call: TRBD2; v_call: TRBV7-3
cdr3_nt: TGTGCCAGCAGTTACTTGGACAGGCCATACACTGAAGCTTTCTTT; cdr3_aa: CASSYLDRPYTEAFF; j_call: TRBJ1-1; clone_size: few; d_call: TRBD1; v_call: TRBV6-9
cdr3_nt: TGTGCCAGCAGTTTACGTTTGAGTCTCTCCTACAATGAGCAGTTCTTC; cdr3_aa: CASSLRLSLSYNEQFF; j_call: TRBJ2-1; clone_size: -; d_call: -; v_call: TRBV27
cdr3_nt: TGTGCCAGCAGTTTAATTCCGGGACAGACTTTCTACGAGCAGTACTTC; cdr3_aa: CASSLIPGQTFYEQYF; j_call: TRBJ2-7; clone_size: few; d_call: TRBD1; v_call: TRBV6-5
cdr3_nt: TGTGCCAGCGGCGGGAGTGGCGCCTACGAGCAGTACTTC; cdr3_aa: CASGGSGAYEQYF; j_call: TRBJ2-7; clone_size: -; d_call: TRBD2; v_call: TRBV6-1
cdr3_nt: TGTGCCACCTCCTCCCGTGAGACTAGCCTCACAGATACGCAGTATTTT; cdr3_aa: CATSSRETSLTDTQYF; j_call: TRBJ2-3; clone_size: few; d_call: TRBD2; v_call: TRBV6-2/TRBV6-3
cdr3_nt: TGTGCCAGCAGCTCGGATCCCAGCGACACCGGGGAGCTGTTTTTT; cdr3_aa: CASSSDPSDTGELFF; j_call: TRBJ2-2; clone_size: -; d_call: -; v_call: TRBV7-3
cdr3_nt: TGCAGTGCCCAACTCTCGACCGCCTACAATGAGCAGTTCTTC; cdr3_aa: CSAQLSTAYNEQFF; j_call: TRBJ2-1; clone_size: -; d_call: -; v_call: TRBV20-1
cdr3_nt: TGTGCCAGCATCTCCTGGGGGGGAACTGAAGCTTTCTTT; cdr3_aa: CASISWGGTEAFF; j_call: TRBJ1-1; clone_size: few; d_call: -; v_call: TRBV6-1
cdr3_nt: TGCGCCAGCAGCTTGGAGGGTCTCCGGAGCAATCAGCCCCAGCATTTT; cdr3_aa: CASSLEGLRSNQPQHF; j_call: TRBJ1-5; clone_size: -; d_call: -; v_call: TRBV5-1
cdr3_nt: TGTGCCACCAGCACAGAAAGCGGGAGCCCCTACGAGCAGTACTTC; cdr3_aa: CATSTESGSPYEQYF; j_call: TRBJ2-7; clone_size: few; d_call: TRBD2; v_call: TRBV15
cdr3_nt: TGTGCCAGCAGCTTGGATGACAGTGAAGCTTTCTTT; cdr3_aa: CASSLDDSEAFF; j_call: TRBJ1-1; clone_size: -; d_call: -; v_call: TRBV5-6
cdr3_nt: TGTGCCAGCCAACCGGGCGGGAACACCGGGGAGCCGTTTTTT; cdr3_aa: CASQPGGNTGEPFF; j_call: TRBJ2-2; clone_size: -; d_call: -; v_call: TRBV28
cdr3_nt: TGTGCCAGCAGCCAAGGATTAGGTGTTGCAGATACGCAGTATTTT; cdr3_aa: CASSQGLGVADTQYF; j_call: TRBJ2-3; clone_size: few; d_call: -; v_call: TRBV3-1
cdr3_nt: TGTGCCAGCAGCGGGGCCAGTGAGGAATTCTACGAGCAGTACTTC; cdr3_aa: CASSGASEEFYEQYF; j_call: TRBJ2-7; clone_size: many; d_call: -; v_call: TRBV5-6
cdr3_nt: TGCAGTGCTAGAGATAAGGAGGCCGAGCAGTACTTC; cdr3_aa: CSARDKEAEQYF; j_call: TRBJ2-7; clone_size: many; d_call: -; v_call: TRBV20-1